The rows below give T cell receptor beta chains drawn from one sample of a study of response to subunit inactivated influenza vaccine. TCRdb ran MiXCR on the RT-PCR reads and lists one entry per CDR3 protein. The sample records about 800,000 distinct CDR3 sequences, approximately 22% being singletons. The sample in question was PBMCs from blood, obtained 5 days after vaccination. Source of these receptors: a man in his forties or fifties who received an inactivated influenza vaccine. The CDR3 runs from the conserved cysteine through the conserved F or W. A D gene is named only where the DNA matches it firmly. Clone size, where shown, is once, few, many, or a class for clones that have expanded.

v_gene	abundance	d_gene	j_gene	CDR3nt	CDR3aa
TRBV4-1	-	TRBD2	TRBJ2-1	TGCGCCAGCAGCCAAGCCGGGACTAGCGGGGGTGAGCAGTTCTTC	CASSQAGTSGGEQFF
TRBV20-1	many	TRBD2	TRBJ2-1	TGCAGTGCTAGATCGGGACTAGCGGAGCGGGACTACAATGAGCAGTTCTTC	CSARSGLAERDYNEQFF
TRBV20-1	-	TRBD1	TRBJ1-5	TGCAGTGCTAGGAGGACAGGGCTTAGGGATCAGCCCCAGCATTTT	CSARRTGLRDQPQHF
TRBV5-1	few	TRBD1	TRBJ2-1	TGCGCCAGCAGCTCAACGACAGGGTTCCCTTCCTACAATGAGCAGTTCTTC	CASSSTTGFPSYNEQFF
TRBV3-1	-	-	TRBJ2-2	TGTGCCAGCAGCAATGGTGGGATCGCGAACACCGGGGAGCTGTTTTTT	CASSNGGIANTGELFF
TRBV20-1	few	-	TRBJ1-5	TGCAGTGCTAGAGAGGGGGGGGATCGCAATCAGCCCCAGCATTTT	CSAREGGDRNQPQHF
TRBV12-3/TRBV12-4	few	-	TRBJ1-4	TGTGCCAGCAGCCCTCGGACAGCTACTGCAACTAATGAAAAACTGTTTTTT	CASSPRTATATNEKLFF
TRBV20-1	-	-	TRBJ2-1	TGCAGTGCTAGAGAAAGCGGTCCTAAGCAGTTCTTC	CSARESGPKQFF
TRBV4-2	many	TRBD2	TRBJ2-5	TGTGCCAGCAGCCAAGGCGGGGGCCAAGAGACCCAGTACTTC	CASSQGGGQETQYF
TRBV7-2	-	-	TRBJ1-6	TGTGCCAGCAGCCCCCCCTCCGGACAAAATTCACCCCTCCACTTT	CASSPPSGQNSPLHF
TRBV5-1	few	TRBD2	TRBJ2-3	TGCGCCAGCAGCTTAACTAGCGGGAGGGAGCGCACAGATACGCAGTATTTT	CASSLTSGRERTDTQYF
TRBV3-1	-	-	TRBJ2-7	TGTGCCAGCAGCCAGAGCCGGGCCCAAGACGGGGCCTCCTACGAGCAGTACTTC	CASSQSRAQDGASYEQYF
TRBV5-1	once	-	TRBJ2-7	TGCGCCAGCAGGTTGGGGGACGGCTACGAGCAGTACTTC	CASRLGDGYEQYF
TRBV15	few	-	TRBJ2-7	TGTGCCACCAGCAGAGTTTCAGCTTTACCCTACGAGCAGTACTTC	CATSRVSALPYEQYF
TRBV24-1	many	-	TRBJ2-6	TGTGCCACCAGTGATTATCAGGGAACAGGGGCCAACGTCCTGACTTTC	CATSDYQGTGANVLTF
TRBV20-1	-	-	TRBJ1-2	TGCAGTGCTACAGGGGTTAACTATGGCTACACCTTC	CSATGVNYGYTF
TRBV7-9	few	-	TRBJ2-1	TGTGCCAGCAGCTTAGCCAGGGGGGACAATGAGCAGTTCTTC	CASSLARGDNEQFF
TRBV12-3/TRBV12-4	-	-	TRBJ2-1	TGTGCCAGCAGTCAACAGGGATCCTACAATGAGCAGTTCTTC	CASSQQGSYNEQFF
TRBV4-3	-	-	TRBJ2-7	TGCGCCAGCAGCCAAGACATCGGGGGCCCAACCTACGAGCAGTACTTC	CASSQDIGGPTYEQYF
TRBV24-1	-	-	TRBJ2-7	TGTGCCACCACTGACGGGGCCGAGCAGTACTTC	CATTDGAEQYF
TRBV20-1	many	-	TRBJ2-2	TGCAGTGCTCTCCTCGTGAACACCGGGGAGCTGTTTTTT	CSALLVNTGELFF
TRBV10-1	many	TRBD1	TRBJ2-1	TGCGCCAGCAGTCGGGGACAGGGGGTCTACAATGAGCAGTTCTTC	CASSRGQGVYNEQFF
TRBV25-1	few	-	TRBJ2-2	TGTGCCAGCAGTAAAGACCCCACCGGGGAGCTGTTTTTT	CASSKDPTGELFF
TRBV6-1	many	-	TRBJ2-3	TGTGCCAGCAGCCGGCTGATGGGATCAGATACGCAGTATTTT	CASSRLMGSDTQYF
TRBV7-2	-	TRBD1	TRBJ2-7	TGTGCCAGCAGCGGGGGGACAGGGCGTCGGTACGAGCAGTACTTC	CASSGGTGRRYEQYF
TRBV20-1	-	-	TRBJ2-3	TGCAGTGTCCCTTATCCCACAGATACGCAGTATTTT	CSVPYPTDTQYF
TRBV5-1	-	-	TRBJ1-2	TGCGCCAGCAGCTTAGCCGCCAAATATGGCTACACCTTC	CASSLAAKYGYTF
TRBV7-9	few	-	TRBJ2-1	TGTGCCAGCAGCGGGGTTAGAGGAGGTTCTGATTACAATGAGCAGTTCTTC	CASSGVRGGSDYNEQFF
TRBV29-1	many	-	TRBJ2-3	TGCAGCGTTGAAGGTCGGTACACAGATACGCAGTATTTT	CSVEGRYTDTQYF
TRBV20-1	few	-	TRBJ2-1	TGCAGTGCCCCACCGGGACTCGGGTCCGGTGAGCAGTTCTTC	CSAPPGLGSGEQFF
TRBV20-1	few	TRBD2	TRBJ2-3	TGCAGTGCACGACCTTTTAGCGGGGGGGCAGGGACAGATACGCAGTATTTT	CSARPFSGGAGTDTQYF
TRBV2	-	-	TRBJ1-4	TGTGCCAGCAGCCTCGACAGTCTGACTGAAAAACTGTTTTTT	CASSLDSLTEKLFF
TRBV5-1	-	TRBD2	TRBJ2-3	TGCGCCAGCAGCTTGACTAGCGGGAGGGAACACACAGATACGCAGTATTTT	CASSLTSGREHTDTQYF
TRBV6-1	medium-sized	-	TRBJ2-5	TGTGCCAGCAGCTCAACGGGGGGCTATGAGACCCAGTACTTC	CASSSTGGYETQYF
TRBV12-3/TRBV12-4	few	TRBD2	TRBJ2-3	TGTGCCAGCAGCCATGAGCGGGGGGATAGCACAGATACGCAGTATTTT	CASSHERGDSTDTQYF
TRBV7-6	many	-	TRBJ2-2	TGTGCCAGCAGCTTTACTTATAGCGGGGAGCTGTTTTTT	CASSFTYSGELFF
TRBV6-1	few	TRBD2	TRBJ2-3	TGTGCCAGCAGATCCTTAGCGGGGCACACAGATACGCAGTATTTT	CASRSLAGHTDTQYF
TRBV5-1	few	-	TRBJ2-1	TGCGCCAGCAGCTCGGGGCGCCTGAACTCCTACAATGAGCAGTTCTTC	CASSSGRLNSYNEQFF
TRBV5-1	few	-	TRBJ1-2	TGCGCCAGCACAAAACCAGGGAACTATGGCTACACCTTC	CASTKPGNYGYTF
TRBV7-2	many	-	TRBJ2-5	TGTGCCAGCAGCTTTAGGGTAGCCGAGACCCAGTACTTC	CASSFRVAETQYF
TRBV24-1	many	TRBD1	TRBJ1-5	TGTGCCACCGCGGGGGCACAGGGGGCGCATGGCAATCAGCCCCAGCATTTT	CATAGAQGAHGNQPQHF
TRBV5-5	-	-	TRBJ1-5	TGTGCCAGCAGCTTGGCCGGGACCGAGCCCCAGCATTTT	CASSLAGTEPQHF
TRBV29-1	-	TRBD1	TRBJ2-3	TGCAGCGTCTCCGGGACAGGGTCAGATACGCAGTATTTT	CSVSGTGSDTQYF
TRBV5-6	-	-	TRBJ2-7	TGTGCCAGCAGCTTGTTGAGTGCAGGGTTGTCGGAGGAGCAGTACTTC	CASSLLSAGLSEEQYF
TRBV7-2	many	-	TRBJ2-7	TGTGCCAGCAGCTTAGCTAGCGGAACCTACGAGCAGTACTTC	CASSLASGTYEQYF
TRBV4-3	-	-	TRBJ1-5	TGCGCCAGCAGCCAAGATTTAGTTCAGCCCCAGCATTTT	CASSQDLVQPQHF
TRBV23-1	-	-	TRBJ1-5	TGCGCCAGCAGTCAATCAGAACAGCCCCAGCATTTT	CASSQSEQPQHF
TRBV12-3/TRBV12-4	-	-	TRBJ1-5	TGTGCCAGTACGACAGCGTTTTATCAGCCCCAGCATTTT	CASTTAFYQPQHF
TRBV24-1	many	TRBD2	TRBJ2-1	TGTGCCACCAGTGATGCTAGCGGGACGGGTTACAATGAGCAGTTCTTC	CATSDASGTGYNEQFF
TRBV7-2	-	TRBD1	TRBJ2-7	TGTGCCAGCAGCTTAAGGGCAGGACAGGTCTACGAGCAGTACTTC	CASSLRAGQVYEQYF
TRBV12-3/TRBV12-4	many	-	TRBJ2-1	TGTGCCAGCAGCGGCAGGGAAGGAGGAGAGCAGTTCTTC	CASSGREGGEQFF
TRBV20-1	-	-	TRBJ2-3	TGCAGTGCTGAGTCGCCTAGCACAGATACGCAGTATTTT	CSAESPSTDTQYF
TRBV6-2/TRBV6-3	-	-	TRBJ2-1	TGTGCCAGCAGCCTCTTCAGGGTCGCCTACAATGAGCAGTTCTTC	CASSLFRVAYNEQFF
TRBV7-9	-	TRBD1	TRBJ2-7	TGTGCCAGCAGCTTTCAGGGGGCCAACGAGCAGTACTTC	CASSFQGANEQYF
TRBV12-3/TRBV12-4	few	-	TRBJ2-1	TGTGCCAGCAGTTTAGCGGTCGGAGAGGGCCTCTCAGGGTTTTACAATGAGCAGTTCTTC	CASSLAVGEGLSGFYNEQFF
TRBV7-9	-	-	TRBJ2-1	TGTGCCAGCAGCTTAGAGTTGGTCTCCTACAATGAGCAGTTCTTC	CASSLELVSYNEQFF
TRBV20-1	-	-	TRBJ2-7	TGCAGTGCTCCGCAGTTATGGGAGCAGTACTTC	CSAPQLWEQYF